This entry describes one TCR beta chain. It lacks a known antigen. No base qualities exist here, and no much larger clone lies one base off it. In total, fewer than 750 healthy bone marrow donors made up the cohort. Cohort members were all nominally healthy when sampled, although unrecorded immune exposures were likely present. The donor was CMV seropositive and was included in the group of approximately 310 seropositive cohort members. A peripheral blood sample was provided by each donor, and peripheral blood mononuclear cells were used for TCR beta sequencing. Genomic DNA was extracted from the blood cell samples with the Qiagen DNeasy Blood Extraction Kit. CDR3 length: 15 amino acids, cysteine to phenylalanine. Left in the record is the CDR3 DNA by itself, 45 bases read in frame from the first base. V trim: 5 bases; J trim: 1 base; unmatched bases: 4. As encoded in the germline V gene, CDR1 is SNHLY while CDR2 is FYNNEI.

The data derive from a study of cytomegalovirus exposure and HLA in healthy donors (dated by TCRdb to about 2017). Some background on the complete study: An earlier analysis of some 600 of the donors reported approximately 280 Gb of sequence data and 95 million to 120 million unique TCR beta sequences obtained from some 170 million T cells. An earlier analysis of fewer than 700 of the donors applied high-throughput TCR beta sequencing to assess whether each TCR beta V gene segment acted as functional or pseudogenic. Alongside the repertoire data, information on donor age, sex, ethnicity and CMV serostatus was compiled. Among roughly 370 genotyped donors of the cohort, an average of 235,054 unique TCR beta nucleotide sequences were sequenced per donor, around a sixth of them non-productive. HLA typing covered class I and class II loci at four-digit resolution. Every repertoire in the discovery cohort had been generated on one and the same sequencing platform. A later analysis re-analyzed previously published TCR beta repertoires from 666 donors and added high-resolution HLA genotyping to study TCR occurrence patterns. The number of donors typed differed by locus, with roughly 620-640 for A, B, C, DRB1 and DQB1, about 500 for DQA1, some 570 for DPA1, and roughly 450 for DPB1. A later genetic analysis used genome-wide SNP genotypes for about three fifths of the 666 donors, treating that subset as a discovery cohort. The T cell repertoires of under 700 subjects were profiled by immunosequencing and related to cytomegalovirus serostatus. The aim of the study was to test whether cataloging public T cell receptors could identify signatures of past pathogen exposure. An early release covering roughly 580 HLA-typed donors comprised 250 to 350 gigabases of sequencing data and around 80 million unique TCR sequences. Of the roughly 390 genotyped donors, around 81% fell in the genetic ancestry cluster associated with self-reported Caucasian donors. To predict cytomegalovirus infection status, the study combined high-throughput TCR immunosequencing, statistical association of individual TCRs with disease status, and machine learning. In addition to the first cohort of around 670 subjects, a separate validation cohort of 100 to 150 different subjects was used. Rather than drawing on any new phenotypic data, the later analysis identified candidate immune exposures from TCR beta sequences and the way those sequences occurred across donors. Because of strong linkage in the cohort, four to six DR-DQ haplotypes were treated as single units for association and clustering. Overall study results and their limits: An association between a missense DCLRE1C variant and V-gene and J-gene trimming of TCR beta chains was found in a later genetic analysis and replicated in an independent cohort. In a later genetic analysis, fewer N-insertions in productive TCRs were reported among donors in an Asian-associated ancestry cluster than the 666-donor mean. A few of the identified cytomegalovirus-associated TCR beta chains were confirmed in vitro to be specific for cytomegalovirus antigens. The 87-base-pair reads could not distinguish some IMGT-functional V segments, including TRBV6-2 and TRBV6-3, so those segments were excluded. At a false discovery rate of 0.05, a later analysis linked 16,000 or so TCR beta sequences to specific HLA alleles. A further reported finding was that TCR beta sequences accurately predicted the HLA-A and HLA-B alleles for most subjects in the first cohort. According to a later analysis, TCR association rates differed among HLA loci, with DRB1 alleles showing the most associated TCRs and HLA-C alleles showing the fewest. The study listed 164 TCR beta chains as associated with cytomegalovirus. The sequencing pipeline was judged likely to have produced a cluster of highly shared sequence variants as a technical artifact. In a later analysis, HLA-associated TCR beta chains showed more clonal expansion and lower generation probabilities than non-associated chains that were equally common. Because HLA typing was unavailable for some donors at each locus, only the typed subset was used in association tests. Because counts were too low, about 18 rarely observed V segments, including chromosome 9 orphons, were excluded from the earlier analysis of under 650 of the donors. Only TCR beta chains were sequenced in this cohort, and the absence of alpha or paired-chain data limited detectable features. According to the authors, the approach could potentially be generalized to other disease states and immunological phenotypes. Correlated functional status among segregating V segments might reflect linkage disequilibrium, but an unknown experimental factor could not be ruled out. CMV serostatus was the only immune exposure information available for the cohort. The classifier was reported to diagnose cytomegalovirus status with high specificity and sensitivity in both the original cohort and the validation cohort. A later analysis found that most CMV-associated TCR beta chains appeared HLA-restricted, with HLA associations seemingly driven largely by CMV exposure. Sequencing depth was assumed to be roughly uniform across donors in the presence/absence analyses, though that assumption may not hold. When HLA alleles, especially DR and DQ, strongly co-occurred, TCR associations were difficult to assign to individual alleles. Most TCR sequences were seen in very few donors, while some public TCRs were found in many individuals. An earlier analysis of approximately 530 of the donors showed that most TCR beta V segments appeared in productive rearrangements either about 87% or about 30% of the time, which broadly matched IMGT annotations. A later analysis reported that several top co-occurrence clusters appeared linked to parvovirus B19, influenza, CMV and Epstein-Barr virus.

Libraries came from the immunoSEQ multiplex PCR assay. The multiplex PCR relied on a mix of 60 forward primers for TCR Vbeta segments and 13 reverse primers for TCR Jbeta segments. A multiplex PCR assay on genomic DNA amplified the CDR3 region of rearranged TCR beta genes. The amplified TCR beta libraries were sequenced on the Illumina HiSeq System as 87-base-pair reads. In the paper's pipeline: A later analysis counted approximately 84 million unique TCR beta chains across the 666 repertoires, and roughly 9.9 million of these chains were shared by at least two donors. A nearest-neighbor algorithm error-corrected the raw reads and collapsed the reads into unique sequences, merging closely related sequences to remove PCR and sequencing errors. To assign V, D and J gene segments, CDR3 sequences were aligned to IMGT reference sequences. For a sequence to be retained, a match of at least six nucleotides to both a V gene segment and a J gene segment was required. A rearrangement counted as productive if the CDR3 had no stop codons and remained in frame with V and J, and every other rearrangement counted as non-productive. Following IMGT convention, CDR3 was defined as the stretch from the second conserved V-encoded cysteine up to the conserved J-encoded phenylalanine. The earlier analysis of 450 to 750 of the donors excluded any sequence lacking an unambiguous match to a single V gene segment. An earlier analysis of 587 of the donors classified V segments as functional when productive rearrangements were above 56.7% and as segregating when the standard deviation between donors was above 5%. To diagnose cytomegalovirus status from the catalog of TCR beta chain sequences, a statistical classification framework was built. V and J gene assignment, in a later analysis, came from comparing TCR nucleotide sequences with IMGT/GENE-DB human TR gene sequences. In a later analysis, CDR3 sequences and most-parsimonious VDJ recombination scenarios were assigned using the TCRdist pipeline. In a later analysis, every TCR beta chain was defined by the combination of its CDR3 amino acid sequence and its V-gene family, and reads without a unique V-gene family were dropped. To address suspected cross-contamination and a sequencing artifact, a later analysis removed 450 to 700 highly shared, low-generation-probability nucleotide sequences. For each public chain, a later analysis derived a clonal expansion index from normalized ranks of inferred template counts within each repertoire. Generation probabilities in a later analysis came from a VDJ recombination model fitted to out-of-frame rearrangements, and those results were checked against IGoR. Hypergeometric tests were used in a later analysis to score TCR-TCR, TCR-HLA and TCR-CMV co-occurrence, with a repertoire-size bias correction applied to the TCR pairs. A later analysis estimated false discovery rates by permuting HLA or CMV assignments 20 times. In a later analysis, co-occurring TCRs were grouped with DBSCAN, and TCRdist sequence similarity was added when clustering was performed within HLA-allele-positive subsets. For co-occurrence clustering, repertoires with fewer than 30,000 or more than 120,000 public chains were excluded, along with roughly five repertoires with anomalous nucleotide sharing. Here the immuneACCESS table is served through TCRdb, limited to in-frame sequences with V and J called. Missing clones are a known gap in these copies; in checked studies unresolved V genes cover under half, and the rest lacks a known reason. That table furnishes V, J and clone size, whereas the DNA furnished D and trimming. For this sample the table gives almost 200,000 clones, of which approximately 79% were detected only once. The ten top clones hold 3.5% to 5% of the sample.

The clonotype originates from a woman in her twenties or thirties in good health and CMV-seropositive. Recombination joined TRBV2 with TRBJ2-3, and 9 junction bases match TRBD2. The specimen was PBMCs. The CDR3 sequence is CASSLTSGRTDTQYF. The nucleotide sequence reads TGTGCCAGCAGTTTGACTAGCGGACGCACAGATACGCAGTATTTT.